This TCR beta chain was sequenced in a study of T cell clonotyping in hematopoietic cell transplantation. Overall study: Samples: about 28 days before transplant, then days 30, 100 and 180 after. Findings and limits, study-wide: At the given depth, recipient repertoires were over 95% de novo clonotypes. After transplant, recipient diversity fell while pathologically expanded clonotypes grew through day 180. Without cell sorting, CD4 versus CD8 contributions remain unresolved.

Concerning this clone: The antigen is not known.

CDR3 size: 13 residues. The germline CDR1 and CDR2 sequences are SGHDT and YYEEEE. J was trimmed by 4 bases and V by 3 bases; bases with no gene match: 2. Clones were sequenced by immunoSEQ multiplex PCR, and TCRdb holds only the in-frame ones, with some missing. The sample lists about 3,200 clones; 91% were seen once. The clonotype was recovered from a male patient in his sixties who had an allogeneic stem cell transplant from a related donor, so the T cells may come from the graft donor. Some clones in this sample may be carry-over from other donors' samples. J is TRBJ2-7 and V is TRBV5-6; 9 nucleotides agree with TRBD1. Source: PBMCs, taken at the time of graft-versus-host disease after allogeneic stem cell transplant. CDR3 residues: CASSWDRAYEQYF. The CDR3 DNA is TGTGCCAGCAGCTGGGACAGGGCATACGAGCAGTACTTC.